The 3 T cell receptor beta chains in this list originate from one sample, sequenced in a study of OX40 agonist ivuxolimab in advanced cancers. TCRdb's copy holds only in-frame clones and misses some; the assay was immunoSEQ multiplex PCR. The sample comprises approximately 100,000 clones, about 90% of which are singletons, and just under 0.8% rests with the top ten. The input for sequencing was CD4+ or CD8+ T cells sorted from blood, taken in a trial of the OX40 agonist ivuxolimab. Receptors originate from an adult with an advanced solid tumor such as melanoma, head and neck, liver or kidney cancer.

The chain uses TRBV29-1 and TRBJ2-3; D might be TRBD1 or TRBD2, each matching 5 bases. The CDR3 totals 10 residues. CDR1 SQVTM and CDR2 ANQGSEA come from the germline V gene. V lost 6 bases to trimming and J lost 5 bases, with 6 bases between them. CDR3 in DNA: TGCAGCGTGGGGGAAGATACGCAGTATTTT. As protein: CSVGEDTQYF.

V is TRBV6-1 and J is TRBJ1-6; no definite D call. CDR3 length equals 14 residues. Trimming shortened V by 2 bases and J by 3 bases, and 5 bases separated the two germline ends. Germline CDR1 is MNHNS and CDR2 is SASEGT. CDR3 in amino acids: CASSEQVYNSPLHF. Here the CDR3 DNA reads TGTGCCAGCAGTGAACAGGTCTATAATTCACCCCTCCACTTT.

The chain combines TRBV9 with TRBJ2-3; D remains unclear. With 7 bases removed from V and 2 bases from J, the gap between germline ends came to 2 bases. This CDR3 spans 10 amino acids. Looked up from germline, CDR1 is SGDLS and CDR2 is YYNGEE. The CDR3 sequence is CASVTDTQYF. CDR3 nucleotides: TGTGCCAGCGTCACAGATACGCAGTATTTT.